Only a few counts were recorded for the clone carrying this T cell receptor (beta chain). cDNA prepared by RNA extraction and subsequent reverse transcription served as the template for sequencing. Profiled with immunoSEQ multiplex PCR; TCRdb holds only in-frame clones, not every one. The repertoire holds approximately 210,000 clones, with 50% to 60% as singletons. The sample belongs to a study of CD8+ T cells in alopecia areata. The CDR3 runs 14 residues. V was clipped by 1 base and J by 0 bases, with 6 bases between them. Germline V gene data show CDR1 as SGHVS and CDR2 as FQNEAQ. Noted treatment: oral pan-JAK inhibitor, 5-10 mg twice daily.

V gene TRBV7-8 combines with J gene TRBJ2-5; D unresolved. The receptor comes from a human donor with alopecia areata. The source was CD4+ T cells sorted from blood, collected at week 4, from a patient treated with tofacitinib. CDR3 region: CASSLGLYQETQYF. CDR3 DNA: TGTGCCAGCAGCTTAGGTCTGTACCAAGAGACCCAGTACTTC.